These 17 T cell receptor beta chains were sequenced from one sample in a study of cytomegalovirus exposure and HLA in healthy donors. PCR was performed using 60 Vbeta and 13 Jbeta primers. Using immunoSEQ multiplex PCR, the repertoire was profiled, and TCRdb retains in-frame clones only, with some absent. The sample records about 120,000 clones, 77% being singletons. The sequencing input was PBMCs. These receptors all stem from a young man in good health and CMV-seropositive.

The chain combines TRBV7-8 with TRBJ1-6; TRBD1 aligns across 7 bases. The CDR3 consists of 15 residues. Germline CDR1 reads SGHVS; CDR2 reads FQNEAQ. The ends lost 5 bases at V and 6 bases at J; junction bases unmatched: 7. CDR3 loop: CASSPLTGINSPLHF. The CDR3 region has the DNA TGTGCCAGCAGCCCCTTGACAGGGATTAATTCACCCCTCCACTTT.

This chain uses TRBV19 with TRBJ2-5; D uncertain. Trimming took off 2 bases at V and 1 base at J, with 5 bases between the two ends. Germline CDR1 LNHDA, CDR2 SQIVND (reference sequence). The CDR3 totals 13 residues. The CDR3 is CASSILLQETQYF. The CDR3, as DNA: TGTGCCAGTAGTATACTCCTCCAAGAGACCCAGTACTTC.

The chain has TRBV6-5 and TRBJ2-2; weak D call: TRBD2 (6 bases). V was cut by 6 bases and J by 3 bases, with 14 bases left in between. This CDR3 region has 15 residues. The germline V gene has CDR1 MNHEY and CDR2 SVGAGI. CDR3 amino acids: CASSRSGRHTGELFF. The CDR3 DNA follows: TGTGCCAGCAGCAGAAGCGGGCGCCACACCGGGGAGCTGTTTTTT.

This clone came up a few times. The gene calls are TRBV5-1 and TRBJ2-1, with D tentatively TRBD1 (6 bases). The CDR3 is 14 residues long. Germline assignment: CDR1 SGHRS and CDR2 YFSETQ. V lost 4 bases, J lost 4 bases, and 12 bases lay in between. In nucleotides, the CDR3 is TGCGCCAGCAGCGAGTGGACAGCTTACAATGAGCAGTTCTTC. Amino acid sequence: CASSEWTAYNEQFF.

The J gene is TRBJ1-2, the V gene TRBV13; D ambiguous. The V end was cut by 3 bases, the J end by 5 bases, with 4 bases between. CDR3 length equals 11 residues. From germline, CDR1 is PRHDT and CDR2 FYEKMQ (reference sequence). The CDR3 DNA sequence: TGTGCCAGCAGCTTGGAGTATGGCTACACCTTC. Residues: CASSLEYGYTF. Combining the CDR3 with reference TRBV13 and TRBJ1-2 gives the whole variable domain AAGVIQSPRHLIKEKRETATLKCYPIPRHDTVYWYQQGPGQDPQFLISFYEKMQSDKGSIPDRFSAQQFSDYHSELNMSSLELGDSALYFCASSLEYGYTFGSGTRLTVV.

J is TRBJ2-7 and V is TRBV28; D may be TRBD1 (5 bases). The germline gives CDR1 MDHEN, CDR2 SYDVKM. V lost 4 bases to trimming and J lost 6 bases, with 16 bases between them. The CDR3 has 14 residues. CDR3: CASSSVRADREQYF. The CDR3 DNA reads as TGTGCCAGCAGTTCCGTCAGGGCGGATCGCGAGCAGTACTTC.

V is TRBV20-1 and J is TRBJ2-5, with D uncertain. Judging by the DNA end, TRBJ2-7 fits better; the J call may be wrong. The CDR3 is made up of 11 amino acids. Germline CDR1 reads DFQATT; CDR2 reads SNEGSKA (reference sequence). The CDR3 nucleotides are TGCAGTGCTAGTGATTATAACGAGCAGTACTTC. Amino acid sequence: CSASDYNEQYF.

This clone was recorded only once. The chain links TRBV10-3 to TRBJ2-5; D possibly corresponds to TRBD2 (6 bases). Judging by the DNA end, TRBJ2-7 fits better; the J call may be wrong. The CDR3 spans 15 residues. Germline V CDR1 and CDR2: ENHRY, SYGVKD. The CDR3 sequence is CAISESTRGSYEQYF. The DNA of the CDR3 is TGTGCCATCAGTGAGTCGACTAGGGGATCCTACGAGCAGTACTTC.

The chain has TRBV28 and TRBJ1-5; the D gene is possibly TRBD1 (6 bases). This CDR3 has 15 amino acids. Germline CDR1 reads MDHEN; CDR2 reads SYDVKM. V was trimmed by 8 bases and J by 5 bases, leaving 19 bases between them. Here the CDR3 reads CASYGGATSYQPQHF. The CDR3 nucleotides are TGTGCCAGCTACGGGGGGGCTACTTCCTATCAGCCCCAGCATTTT.

This clone was seen a few times. V usage is TRBV6-1 and J usage is TRBJ1-2; D is possibly TRBD1 (5 bases). Trimming cost V 2 bases and J 4 bases, with 14 bases left between them. Germline assignment: CDR1 MNHNS and CDR2 SASEGT. The CDR3 runs 15 residues. The CDR3 here is CASSETGQGIYGYTF. Written as DNA, the CDR3 is TGTGCCAGCAGTGAAACCGGACAAGGAATCTATGGCTACACCTTC.

This clone was picked up a small number of times. CDR3: CASSRQEVGNQPQHF. The CDR3 DNA is TGTGCCAGCAGCCGACAGGAGGTTGGCAATCAGCCCCAGCATTTT. The chain employs TRBV5-6 and TRBJ1-5; D may be TRBD1 (6 bases). The CDR3 runs 15 residues. The germline V gene has CDR1 SGHDT and CDR2 YYEEEE. Trimming left V 4 bases short and J 2 bases short, with 13 bases between.

The rearrangement uses TRBV28 and TRBJ1-1; perhaps TRBD1 as D (6 bases). The CDR3 spans 15 residues. Germline-derived CDR1 and CDR2 are MDHEN and SYDVKM. Between the trimmed V and J ends, which lost 6 bases and 3 bases, there was a span of 17 bases. The DNA for the CDR3 is TGTGCCAGCAGACCTCGGGGGGCCGGGGACACTGAAGCTTTCTTT. Its protein product is CASRPRGAGDTEAFF. The whole variable domain, filled in from reference TRBV28 and TRBJ1-1, reads DVKVTQSSRYLVKRTGEKVFLECVQDMDHENMFWYRQDPGLGLRLIYFSYDVKMKEKGDIPEGYSVSREKKERFSLILESASTNQTSMYLCASRPRGAGDTEAFFGQGTRLTVV.

The J gene is TRBJ1-2, the V gene TRBV9; D is perhaps TRBD1 (5 bases). This CDR3 spans 15 amino acids. The V gene's germline CDR1 is SGDLS and CDR2 YYNGEE. V lost 0 bases to trimming and J lost 4 bases, with 13 bases between them. Here the CDR3 reads CASSVVGGRSYGYTF. The CDR3 coding sequence is TGTGCCAGCAGCGTAGTCGGGGGACGGAGCTATGGCTACACCTTC.

This chain links TRBV6-4 with TRBJ1-1; TRBD1 might be the D (6 bases). This CDR3 has 14 amino acids. The V gene's germline CDR1 is MRHNA and CDR2 SNTAGT. V was pared by 6 bases and J by 4 bases, with 15 bases between. CDR3 sequence reads: CASRPTGLGTEAFF. The CDR3 DNA reads as TGTGCCAGCAGGCCTACAGGGTTAGGCACTGAAGCTTTCTTT.

This clone has a handful of counts. The chain combines TRBV7-2 with TRBJ2-5, with a possible D match to TRBD2 (5 bases). Germline CDR1 and CDR2: SGHTA and FQGNSA. Trimming stripped 2 bases from V and 5 bases from J, with 9 bases between. The CDR3 is 13 residues long. CDR3 in amino acids: CASSLSGGETQYF. For the CDR3, the DNA is TGTGCCAGCAGCTTATCGGGCGGGGAGACCCAGTACTTC.

In this sample, this clone turned up once. The CDR3 DNA is TGCGCCAGCAGCCCCCCGGGGGGCAGGGGCCATGGCTACACCTTC. This encodes CASSPPGGRGHGYTF. The V and J genes are TRBV4-1 and TRBJ1-2, with D possibly matching TRBD1 (6 bases). The V and J ends lost 4 bases and 6 bases respectively, with 18 bases between them. The CDR3 covers 15 residues. Germline V gene lookup returns CDR1 MGHRA and CDR2 YSYEKL.

The chain combines TRBV5-1 with TRBJ2-7, with 7 bases lining up with TRBD2. V shed 4 bases, J shed 5 bases, and the junction held 15 bases outside the gene matches. CDR1 is SGHRS and CDR2 is YFSETQ in the germline V gene. The CDR3 loop spans 16 amino acids. This CDR3 reads CASSPRGGPTLNEQYF. CDR3 nucleotide sequence: TGCGCCAGCAGCCCACGGGGAGGGCCCACTCTCAACGAGCAGTACTTC.